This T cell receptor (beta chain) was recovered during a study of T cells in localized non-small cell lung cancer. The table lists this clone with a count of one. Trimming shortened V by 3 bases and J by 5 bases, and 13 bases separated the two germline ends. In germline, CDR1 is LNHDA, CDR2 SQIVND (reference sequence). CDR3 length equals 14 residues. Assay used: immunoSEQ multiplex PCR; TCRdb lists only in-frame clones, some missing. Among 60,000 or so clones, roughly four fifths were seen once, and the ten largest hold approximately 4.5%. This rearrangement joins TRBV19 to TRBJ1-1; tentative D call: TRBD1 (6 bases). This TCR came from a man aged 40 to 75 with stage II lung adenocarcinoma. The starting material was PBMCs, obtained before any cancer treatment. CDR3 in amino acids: CASSIGGRGTEAFF. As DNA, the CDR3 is TGTGCCAGTAGTATTGGGGGCCGAGGAACTGAAGCTTTCTTT.